Listed below are T cell receptor beta chains from one sample, sequenced in a study of blood T cell repertoires in COVID-19. Sequenced by immunoSEQ multiplex PCR; TCRdb stores in-frame clones only, minus some. The data show roughly 200,000 clones, around 85% seen once. Input material: peripheral blood. The receptors here all came from a woman aged 55-70 years with acute or convalescent COVID-19. Each CDR3 is given with its conserved first and last residue. A D gene is named only where the DNA matches it firmly. Rows may omit the clone size; those that give it use once, few, many or a size class.

d_call j_call v_call clone_size cdr3_nt cdr3_aa
. TRBJ1-1 TRBV29-1 . TGCAGCGTTCATCAGGCATCTCAAATGAACACTGAAGCTTTCTTT CSVHQASQMNTEAFF
. TRBJ2-6 TRBV2 once TGTGCCAGCAGTCCAGAAACTGGGGCCAACGTCCTGACTTTC CASSPETGANVLTF
TRBD1 TRBJ1-4 TRBV2 once TGTGCCAGCAGCACCCCGGGACAGGTTAATGAAAAACTGTTTTTT CASSTPGQVNEKLFF
. TRBJ1-5 TRBV6-5 few TGTGCCAGCAGTTCATGGAGGGATCAGCCCCAGCATTTT CASSSWRDQPQHF
. TRBJ2-4 TRBV21-1 . TGTGCCAGCAGCCCCAGGGGGGACGTAACCAAAAACATTCAGTACTTC CASSPRGDVTKNIQYF
. TRBJ2-5 TRBV2 . TGTGCCAGCAAGCCCTATCTGGTTTTTGAGACCCAGTACTTC CASKPYLVFETQYF
. TRBJ2-3 TRBV4-1 few TGCGCCAGCAGCCAAGAAGCAGGGCGCCAGGATACGCAGTATTTT CASSQEAGRQDTQYF
TRBD2 TRBJ2-7 TRBV27 . TGTGCCAGCAGTACGCGCGGGGGACTCTCCTACGAGCAGTACTTC CASSTRGGLSYEQYF
. TRBJ2-7 TRBV30 . TGTGCCTGGAGTGTACGAGACAACCATGAGCAGTACTTC CAWSVRDNHEQYF
TRBD1 TRBJ1-5 TRBV30 . TGTGCCTGGAACGGACAGGGGCCCAATCAGCCCCAGCATTTT CAWNGQGPNQPQHF
. TRBJ1-3 TRBV7-8 . TGTGCCAGCAGCGTCGCAGGACAGCCTGGAAACACCATATATTTT CASSVAGQPGNTIYF
TRBD1 TRBJ2-1 TRBV6-5 few TGTGCCAGCAGTTATCAGGGGGCAAGGAATGAGCAGTTCTTC CASSYQGARNEQFF
. TRBJ2-1 TRBV28 . TGTGCCAGCAGTTTATCTCGCGGGTCGGGCCCCAATGAGCAGTTCTTC CASSLSRGSGPNEQFF
. TRBJ1-3 TRBV3-1/TRBV3-2 once TGTGCCAGCAGTTTTAGACTGGGTGGGGGAAACACCATATATTTT CASSFRLGGGNTIYF
. TRBJ2-2 TRBV2 few TGTGCCAGCAGCGTCCTCCAGGGAAACGGGGAGCTGTTTTTT CASSVLQGNGELFF
TRBD1 TRBJ1-2 TRBV6-4 . TGTGCCAGCGGTCAACCGGACAGGACTCTAAACTTC CASGQPDRTLNF
TRBD1 TRBJ1-6 TRBV6-5 . TGTGCCAGCCGGACAGGGAGGGATTCACCCCTCCACTTT CASRTGRDSPLHF
. TRBJ1-6 TRBV18 . TGTGCCAGCTCACCTCATCCGTTGAGCTCCTATAATTCACCCCTCCACTTT CASSPHPLSSYNSPLHF
. TRBJ2-3 TRBV5-1 . TGCGCCAGCAGCTGGAAGGAGGCGTCAGATACGCAGTATTTT CASSWKEASDTQYF
TRBD2 TRBJ2-5 TRBV5-1 . TGCGCCAGCAGGCGAGCGGGAGTTGAGACCCAGTACTTC CASRRAGVETQYF
. TRBJ1-1 TRBV5-5 . TGTGCCAGCAGCTTACAGGGAGACACTGAAGCTTTCTTT CASSLQGDTEAFF
. TRBJ2-1 TRBV6-1 . TGTGCCAGCAGTGAGACTACTCCGGATGTTGAGCAGTTCTTC CASSETTPDVEQFF
TRBD2 TRBJ2-3 TRBV13 . TGTGCCAGCAGCAGCCCAAATTCGGGGGGGCGGGGCACAGATACGCAGTATTTT CASSSPNSGGRGTDTQYF
TRBD2 TRBJ2-3 TRBV5-1 . TGCGCCAGCAGCCGGAGCGGGAGGGGAGATACGCAGTATTTT CASSRSGRGDTQYF
TRBD2 TRBJ2-3 TRBV19 . TGTGCCGTAGGGACTAGCGGACTCACAGATACGCAGTATTTT CAVGTSGLTDTQYF
TRBD1 TRBJ1-6 TRBV7-9 . TGTGCCAGCAGACCCGCGGGGACAGGAAATTCACCCCTCCACTTT CASRPAGTGNSPLHF
. TRBJ1-5 TRBV19 . TGTGCCAGTAGTATACAACAGCATAGCAATCAGCCCCAGCATTTT CASSIQQHSNQPQHF
TRBD1 TRBJ2-2 TRBV14 . TGTGCCAGCAGCCAAGCAGGGGGCTCGAACACCGGGGAGCTGTTTTTT CASSQAGGSNTGELFF
TRBD1 TRBJ1-3 TRBV2 . TGTGCCAGCAGTCTCAGACAGGGTGCAGGAAACACCATATATTTT CASSLRQGAGNTIYF
. TRBJ2-1 TRBV7-7 . TGTGCTAGCAGCAGTCTAGGATCCAATGAGCAGTTCTTC CASSSLGSNEQFF
TRBD1 TRBJ2-7 TRBV19 once TGTGCCAGTAGTGGCGGGACAGGCCCCTACGAGCAGTACTTC CASSGGTGPYEQYF
TRBD2 TRBJ2-1 TRBV9 . TGTGCCAGCAGCGTAGAGTCGAGACTAGCGGGTCTTTACAATGAGCAGTTCTTC CASSVESRLAGLYNEQFF
TRBD2 TRBJ2-1 TRBV19 . TGTGCCAGTAGTATAGGGGGGACTAGCGGGTACAATGAGCAGTTCTTC CASSIGGTSGYNEQFF
TRBD1 TRBJ1-1 TRBV5-1 . TGCGCCAGCCGACAGGGGAACACTGAAGCTTTCTTT CASRQGNTEAFF
TRBD2 TRBJ2-7 TRBV6-1 . TGTGCCAGCAATAAGGTCGCTAGCGGAGGAGCCGAGCAGTACTTC CASNKVASGGAEQYF
. TRBJ1-2 TRBV3-1/TRBV3-2 . TGTGCCAGCAGTAGGGGGTTTAACTATGGCTACACCTTC CASSRGFNYGYTF
TRBD1 TRBJ2-3 TRBV6-4 . TGTGCCAGCAGCACCGGACAGGGGTACACAGATACGCAGTATTTT CASSTGQGYTDTQYF
TRBD1 TRBJ2-3 TRBV2 few TGTGCCAGCAGAGGTTCTGGGACAGGCGTCTATACGCAGTATTTT CASRGSGTGVYTQYF
TRBD1 TRBJ1-4 TRBV5-1 . TGCGCCAGCAGCTGGGGACAGGGACAGGAAAAACTGTTTTTT CASSWGQGQEKLFF
TRBD1 TRBJ2-7 TRBV6-6 . TGTGCCAGCAGTTACTCCACAGGGGCCGAGCAGTACTTC CASSYSTGAEQYF
TRBD1 TRBJ1-2 TRBV20-1 . TGCAGTGCTAGTACAGGGGCAGGGGGCCGGGGCTACACCTTC CSASTGAGGRGYTF
TRBD2 TRBJ2-3 TRBV28 . TGTGCCAGCAGTTTATTCACTAGCGGGAGGGCCAGGAATACGCAGTATTTT CASSLFTSGRARNTQYF
TRBD1 TRBJ1-1 TRBV7-3 . TGTGCCAGCAGATTAGACAGGGCCACTGAAGCTTTCTTT CASRLDRATEAFF
. TRBJ1-2 TRBV2 once TGTGCCAGCAGTGAAGGGGTCCCCCTAGGAGTAGGCTACACCTTC CASSEGVPLGVGYTF
TRBD1 TRBJ2-5 TRBV5-1 . TGCGCCAGCACCTCTTTAGTAGGGGGCCGGGAGACCCAGTACTTC CASTSLVGGRETQYF
. TRBJ2-3 TRBV4-1 . TGCGCCAGCAGCCAAGTTTGGCCTTCCCCCGCAGATACGCAGTATTTT CASSQVWPSPADTQYF
. TRBJ2-7 TRBV11-2 . TGTGCCAGCAGCTTCACAGGGACCTACGAGCAGTACTTC CASSFTGTYEQYF
. TRBJ1-1 TRBV5-1 . . CASSSLDKNTEAFF
TRBD1 TRBJ1-2 TRBV20-1 . TGCAGTGCTCCAGGGGGCGATGGCTACACCTTC CSAPGGDGYTF
. TRBJ1-3 TRBV11-3 . TGTGCCAGCAGCACTCCCGGAAACACCATATATTTT CASSTPGNTIYF
. TRBJ1-4 TRBV6-5 . TGTGCCAGCAGTTACTCGGGAGGGGCGGATAATGAAAAACTGTTTTTT CASSYSGGADNEKLFF
. TRBJ1-3 TRBV11-3 . TGTGCCAGCAGCCCCGGGGAGGGAAACACCATATATTTT CASSPGEGNTIYF
. TRBJ1-2 TRBV11-2 . TGTGCCAGCAGCCCCGACACCGTGGACTATGGCTACACCTTC CASSPDTVDYGYTF
. TRBJ1-5 TRBV19 once TGTGCCACCCTACCGGGAGGGACTTCCAATCAGCCCCAGCATTTT CATLPGGTSNQPQHF
. TRBJ1-1 TRBV7-9 . TGTGCCAGCAGCTTAGGTCTTAGCGGGGATTTGAACACTGAAGCTTTCTTT CASSLGLSGDLNTEAFF